This is a list of T cell receptor beta chains from one sample in a study of Graves' ophthalmopathy and Graves' hyperthyroidism. TCRdb reprocessed the multiplex PCR reads with MiXCR, giving one entry per CDR3 protein. Among 580,000 or so distinct CDR3 sequences listed, 39% were seen once. Source material: peripheral blood or thyroid tissue (not recorded which). The receptor set was obtained from an adult man with Graves' hyperthyroidism. Each CDR3 is given with its conserved first and last residue. The D gene is left open where the match is weak. Size is stated for part of the rows, as once, few or many counts, or as a class when the clone is expanded.

size,J,V,D,CDR3,DNA
.,TRBJ2-2,TRBV2,TRBD1,CASIAIGTGVDTGELFF,TGTGCCAGCATCGCGATCGGGACAGGGGTCGACACCGGGGAGCTGTTTTTT
few,TRBJ1-1,TRBV5-1,.,CASSPGKPNTEAFF,TGCGCCAGCAGCCCGGGAAAGCCTAACACTGAAGCTTTCTTT
.,TRBJ2-2,TRBV24-1,TRBD1,CATSDSDRGAGELFF,TGTGCCACCAGTGACTCGGACAGGGGGGCCGGGGAGCTGTTTTTT
many,TRBJ1-2,TRBV7-9,.,CASSLMGGDYGYTF,TGTGCCAGCAGCTTAATGGGAGGGGACTATGGCTACACCTTC
.,TRBJ1-6,TRBV12-3/TRBV12-4,TRBD1,CASSPRDRDSPLHF,TGTGCCAGCAGTCCCCGGGACAGGGATTCACCCCTCCACTTT
.,TRBJ2-5,TRBV10-3,TRBD2,CAISETSGQETQYF,TGTGCCATCAGCGAAACTAGCGGACAAGAGACCCAGTACTTC
few,TRBJ2-7,TRBV11-2,.,CASSFSDSNYEQYF,TGTGCCAGCAGCTTCTCCGACAGCAACTACGAGCAGTACTTC
few,TRBJ1-1,TRBV6-5,.,CASSYTGRHTEAFF,TGTGCCAGCAGTTACACAGGGCGGCACACTGAAGCTTTCTTT
.,TRBJ1-2,TRBV24-1,.,CATSDFAIRGAGYGYTF,TGTGCCACCAGTGATTTCGCCATCCGGGGGGCAGGCTATGGCTACACCTTC
.,TRBJ2-7,TRBV20-1,.,CSAYYGGSSYEQYF,TGCAGTGCGTACTACGGGGGTAGCTCCTACGAGCAGTACTTC
.,TRBJ2-3,TRBV7-9,.,CASSLGLDTQYF,TGTGCCAGCAGCCTCGGTCTGGATACGCAGTATTTT
.,TRBJ1-2,TRBV20-1,TRBD1,CSASGTGFGYTF,TGCAGTGCTAGCGGGACAGGATTCGGCTACACCTTC
.,TRBJ2-1,TRBV24-1,TRBD1,CATSRTGVQFF,TGTGCCACCAGCAGGACAGGGGTACAGTTCTTC
.,TRBJ2-3,TRBV2,.,CASRQTELTDTQYF,TGTGCCAGCAGGCAGACAGAGTTGACAGATACGCAGTATTTT
many,TRBJ1-5,TRBV7-3,.,CASSLTQLFRNQPQHF,TGTGCCAGCAGCTTAACCCAGTTATTTCGGAATCAGCCCCAGCATTTT
.,TRBJ2-5,TRBV12-3/TRBV12-4,.,CASIKLGQETQYF,TGTGCCAGCATTAAATTGGGTCAAGAGACCCAGTACTTC
.,TRBJ2-7,TRBV10-3,TRBD1,CTSTPRTGEQYF,TGTACCAGCACCCCCAGGACAGGGGAGCAGTACTTC
.,TRBJ1-2,TRBV3-1,.,CASSPPWADRYYTF,TGTGCCAGCAGCCCGCCCTGGGCGGATCGTTACTACACCTTC
many,TRBJ1-1,TRBV2,.,CATQTGALGAFF,TGTGCCACCCAGACGGGGGCTCTAGGAGCTTTCTTT
many,TRBJ1-4,TRBV6-6,.,CASRSDSLNEKLFF,TGTGCCAGCAGATCGGACAGCCTTAATGAAAAACTGTTTTTT
.,TRBJ1-2,TRBV9,.,CASSPWAANTGEKYYGYTF,TGTGCCAGCAGCCCTTGGGCAGCCAACACCGGGGAGAAATACTATGGCTACACCTTC
.,TRBJ2-2,TRBV27,.,CASRRGVGTGELFF,TGTGCCAGCAGGCGGGGCGTAGGCACCGGGGAGCTGTTTTTT
many,TRBJ2-7,TRBV5-1,TRBD2,CASSSSGGSYEQYF,TGTGCCAGCAGCTCTAGCGGGGGCTCCTACGAGCAGTACTTC
few,TRBJ1-1,TRBV19,.,CASGAGQRGNTEAFF,TGTGCCAGTGGGGCCGGTCAAAGGGGGAACACTGAAGCTTTCTTT
.,TRBJ2-2,TRBV9,.,CASSVAGVGELFF,TGTGCCAGCAGCGTAGCGGGGGTCGGGGAGCTGTTTTTT
many,TRBJ2-5,TRBV6-5,.,CASTSRTGASGSPETQYF,TGTGCCAGCACTTCGCGGACAGGGGCTAGCGGGAGCCCAGAGACCCAGTACTTC
.,TRBJ2-3,TRBV7-2,TRBD1,CASSPGQGPTTDTQYF,TGTGCCAGCAGCCCCGGACAGGGCCCAACCACAGATACGCAGTATTTT
many,TRBJ2-7,TRBV10-3,.,CAIRSSASSYEQYF,TGTGCCATCAGGTCCAGCGCGAGCTCCTACGAGCAGTACTTC
many,TRBJ2-7,TRBV19,.,CASAAEGSYEQYF,TGTGCCAGCGCAGCCGAGGGCTCCTACGAGCAGTACTTC
many,TRBJ2-7,TRBV20-1,TRBD2,CSARGGLADYEQYF,TGCAGTGCTAGGGGAGGACTAGCGGACTACGAGCAGTACTTC
many,TRBJ1-2,TRBV20-1,.,CSVGEHGYTF,TGCAGTGTGGGGGAGCATGGCTACACCTTC
many,TRBJ1-2,TRBV9,.,CASSVGGSYYGYTF,TGTGCCAGCAGCGTAGGCGGGAGCTACTATGGCTACACCTTC
.,TRBJ1-3,TRBV4-1,.,CASSQRQRESSGNTIYF,TGCGCCAGCAGCCAACGACAGAGGGAGAGCTCTGGAAACACCATATATTTT
.,TRBJ2-2,TRBV20-1,TRBD2,CSARELGAGGTGELFF,TGCAGTGCTAGAGAGTTGGGAGCGGGGGGGACCGGGGAGCTGTTTTTT
many,TRBJ2-7,TRBV12-3/TRBV12-4,.,CASGLSSYEQYF,TGTGCCAGCGGACTTAGCTCCTACGAGCAGTACTTC
few,TRBJ2-7,TRBV7-9,.,CASSEALPGWGDSYEQYF,TGTGCCAGCAGTGAAGCTCTCCCGGGGTGGGGGGACTCCTACGAGCAGTACTTC
.,TRBJ2-5,TRBV20-1,TRBD2,CSASGRANMETQYF,TGCAGTGCTAGCGGGAGGGCCAATATGGAGACCCAGTACTTC
many,TRBJ2-5,TRBV11-1,.,CASKTPYQETQYF,TGTGCCAGCAAGACTCCTTACCAAGAGACCCAGTACTTC
.,TRBJ2-1,TRBV15,.,CATTGINEEGQYNEQFF,TGTGCCACCACGGGCATTAACGAGGAGGGCCAGTACAATGAGCAGTTCTTC
many,TRBJ1-2,TRBV6-1,.,CASSEAQGYPYTF,TGTGCCAGCAGTGAGGCACAGGGTTACCCCTACACCTTC
.,TRBJ2-7,TRBV30,.,CAWSQEISYEQYF,TGTGCCTGGAGCCAGGAGATCTCCTACGAGCAGTACTTC
many,TRBJ1-5,TRBV19,TRBD1,CASSRQGGQPQHF,TGTGCCAGCAGCCGACAGGGCGGTCAGCCCCAGCATTTT
.,TRBJ1-2,TRBV2,TRBD1,CASSETRGTVGYTF,TGTGCCAGCAGTGAGACCAGGGGGACAGTAGGCTACACCTTC